These 26 T cell receptor beta chains came from one sample sequenced in a study of PD-L1 blockade in urothelial cancer (dated by TCRdb to 2016 to 2017). This specimen's time point label, per the study, means: peripheral blood 6 weeks after treatment start. To prepare the library, the immunoSEQ multiplex PCR assay was applied. TCRdb limited this immuneACCESS table to in-frame rearrangements with V and J called. A share of clones is missing; checked studies link under half to unresolved V genes, and the rest is unexplained. The sample has 40,000 to 50,000 clones on record, approximately 78% of them singletons. Jointly, the top ten make up around 13% of the sample. The specimen was PBMCs, collected around atezolizumab (anti-PD-L1) treatment. Receptor source: a man aged 55-75 years with urothelial cancer.

Turning to this clone: The junction does not match germline at one end; this may be a read error. The chain uses TRBV5-6 and TRBJ2-1; a weak D match, TRBD2 (6 bases). The germline CDR1 and CDR2 sequences are SGHDT and YYEEEE. This CDR3 is 11 amino acids long. CDR3 nucleotide sequence: TGTGCCAGCAGCTTCTTGGGGGGTCGGGTCTTC. This encodes CASSFLGGRVF.

The genes are TRBV6-1 and TRBJ2-1; D is unresolved. Between the trimmed V and J ends, which lost 10 bases and 1 base, there was a span of 17 bases. Germline lookup yields CDR1 MNHNS and CDR2 SASEGT. The CDR3 extends over 15 amino acids. CDR3 coding DNA: TGTGCCACCCAGGTATGGCCCTCTTCCTACAATGAGCAGTTCTTC. This gives the protein CATQVWPSSYNEQFF.

The rearrangement uses TRBV5-1 and TRBJ1-6; 7 bases fit TRBD1. CDR3 length: 16 residues. Per the germline V gene, CDR1 is SGHRS and CDR2 is YFSETQ. The V and J ends lost 0 bases and 6 bases, in that order; junction bases with no gene match: 6. CDR3 bases: TGCGCCAGCAGCTTGGAGTTGGGACAGACTAATTCACCCCTCCACTTT. It specifies CASSLELGQTNSPLHF.

This rearrangement joins TRBV7-9 to TRBJ2-7; 9 bases map to TRBD1. The V gene's germline CDR1 is SEHNR and CDR2 FQNEAQ (reference sequence). This CDR3 has 14 residues. The V and J ends lost 4 bases and 4 bases, in that order; junction bases with no gene match: 5. The DNA of the CDR3 is TGTGCCAGCAGCTCGGACAGGGGTAGTTACGAGCAGTACTTC. It translates to CASSSDRGSYEQYF.

This clone showed up many times. This chain joins TRBV10-3 and TRBJ2-7, with 7 nucleotides matching TRBD2. The V and J ends lost 5 bases and 6 bases, in that order; junction bases with no gene match: 4. Germline CDR1 and CDR2: ENHRY and SYGVKD. CDR3 length: 12 amino acids. CDR3 region: CAISRPGGEQYF. CDR3 nucleotides: TGTGCCATCAGTCGTCCGGGGGGCGAGCAGTACTTC.

V gene TRBV10-1 combines with J gene TRBJ2-7, with a weak D call TRBD1 (5 bases). Trimming removed 0 bases at V and 7 bases at J, with 10 bases between. Germline V lookup: CDR1 WNHNN, CDR2 SYGVQD (reference sequence). The CDR3 is 13 amino acids. CDR3 region: CASSESTVKEQYF. Written as DNA, the CDR3 is TGCGCCAGCAGTGAGTCGACAGTTAAAGAGCAGTACTTC.

The gene calls are TRBV7-9 and TRBJ2-1; 7 bases match TRBD1. The germline V gene has CDR1 SEHNR and CDR2 FQNEAQ (reference sequence). There are 18 residues in the CDR3. The V gene end was trimmed by 5 bases and the J gene end by 1 base; junction bases not matched to a gene: 14. The CDR3: CASSQHRGLGRSYNEQFF. The CDR3 DNA sequence: TGTGCCAGCAGCCAACACAGGGGCTTGGGACGTTCCTACAATGAGCAGTTCTTC.

This clone was recorded once. The CDR3 sequence: CASSTLNQPQHF. The CDR3 region has the DNA TGTGCCAGCAGCACCCTAAATCAGCCCCAGCATTTT. The V gene is TRBV28, the J gene TRBJ1-5, with D uncertain. The ends were cut back, 6 bases at V and 4 bases at J, with 7 bases in the middle. Germline V gene sequence: CDR1 MDHEN, CDR2 SYDVKM. The CDR3 covers 12 residues.

At least ten counts were recorded for this clone. V gene TRBV19 combines with J gene TRBJ2-7; TRBD1 matches 7 bases. The CDR3 has 14 amino acids. Germline-derived CDR1 and CDR2 are LNHDA and SQIVND (reference sequence). J gave up 6 bases and V 7 bases, and 12 bases lay outside the gene matches. CDR3: CASIPNRGRAEQYF. The CDR3 DNA follows: TGTGCCAGTATCCCCAACAGGGGTCGTGCCGAGCAGTACTTC.

This clone showed up just a few times. This sequence joins TRBV29-1 and TRBJ2-5; D gene uncertain. CDR3 length: 11 residues. Trimming pared 3 bases from V and 5 bases from J, leaving 7 bases between. The germline V gene has CDR1 SQVTM and CDR2 ANQGSEA. This CDR3 reads CSVDLLETQYF. CDR3 bases: TGCAGCGTTGATTTACTGGAGACCCAGTACTTC.

This chain connects TRBV11-2 to TRBJ2-2, with D possibly matching TRBD1 (5 bases). Per germline, CDR1 SGHAT and CDR2 FQNNGV. V was trimmed by 6 bases and J by 0 bases, leaving 11 bases between them. This CDR3 region has 15 residues. The CDR3 is CASSPWTTNTGELFF. CDR3 in DNA: TGTGCCAGCAGTCCTTGGACAACGAACACCGGGGAGCTGTTTTTT.

The rearrangement uses TRBV5-6 and TRBJ1-5; possibly TRBD1 for D (6 bases). CDR3 length: 16 amino acids. Germline V gene data show CDR1 as SGHDT and CDR2 as YYEEEE. The ends were cut back, 2 bases at V and 11 bases at J, with 23 bases in the middle. CDR3: CASSFARGLPPPAQHF. CDR3 DNA: TGTGCCAGCAGCTTCGCCAGGGGCCTACCTCCTCCAGCCCAGCATTTT.

The chain couples TRBV6-1 to TRBJ2-7, with 12 nucleotides matching TRBD2. The CDR3 consists of 16 residues. Per the germline V gene, CDR1 is MNHNS and CDR2 is SASEGT. V shed 4 bases, J shed 5 bases, and the junction held 9 bases outside the gene matches. CDR3 protein: CASSALAGGAAHEQYF. CDR3 nucleotides: TGTGCCAGCAGTGCCCTAGCGGGAGGGGCCGCCCACGAGCAGTACTTC.

The J gene is TRBJ1-6, the V gene TRBV28; maybe TRBD1 (5 bases). The CDR3 is made up of 15 amino acids. Per germline, CDR1 MDHEN and CDR2 SYDVKM. Deletions cut 2 bases from V and 7 bases from J, with 12 bases between. The DNA of the CDR3 is TGTGCCAGCAGTTTACCAGGGACTGAAAATTCACCCCTCCACTTT. Translating it yields CASSLPGTENSPLHF.

The table lists this clone with a count of one. This chain joins TRBV5-8 and TRBJ1-1; D unresolved. Trimming cost V 0 bases and J 1 base, with 4 bases left between them. Per the germline V gene, CDR1 is SGHTS and CDR2 is YDEGEE. CDR3 length equals 13 residues. CDR3 region: CASSLVRNTEAFF. The CDR3 coding sequence is TGTGCCAGCAGCTTGGTGAGGAACACTGAAGCTTTCTTT.

The rearrangement uses TRBV1 and TRBJ2-1; the tabulated D call, TRBD2, remains unverified against the DNA. TRBV1 is classified as a pseudogene. CDR3 length: 19 amino acids. CDR3 in amino acids: CTSSPWTSGSNVSYNEQFF. The CDR3 DNA is TGCACCAGCAGCCCCTGGACTAGCGGGAGTAATGTCTCATACAATGAGCAGTTCTTC.

The chain recombines TRBV5-1 with TRBJ2-7, with D possibly being TRBD1 (6 bases). The CDR3 contains 14 residues. V was trimmed by 3 bases and J by 5 bases, leaving 15 bases between them. CDR1 and CDR2 from the germline V gene are SGHRS and YFSETQ. The DNA of the CDR3 is TGCGCCAGCAGCTCGGCAGGGGTCTGGGACGAGCAGTACTTC. It specifies CASSSAGVWDEQYF.

J is TRBJ1-2 and V is TRBV10-3; D is possibly TRBD1 (6 bases). The V end was cut by 8 bases, the J end by 5 bases, with 21 bases between. The CDR3 is 15 residues long. Germline V CDR1 and CDR2: ENHRY, SYGVKD. The CDR3 reads CAIFNQGSPKYGYTF. DNA for the CDR3: TGTGCCATCTTCAACCAGGGGAGCCCGAAATATGGCTACACCTTC.

The V and J genes are TRBV10-2 and TRBJ2-7, with TRBD1 matching over 9 bases. Trimming removed 9 bases from V and 5 bases from J; junction bases left unmatched: 5. The V gene's germline CDR1 is WSHSY and CDR2 SAAADI. The CDR3 runs 12 residues. In nucleotides, the CDR3 is TGCGCCAGTGGGACAGGGAACGACGAGCAGTACTTC. Protein product: CASGTGNDEQYF.

The chain links TRBV4-2 to TRBJ2-6; D is unresolved. V was shortened by 0 bases and J by 5 bases, with 14 bases between the two germline ends. In germline, CDR1 is LGHNA, CDR2 YNFKEQ. The CDR3 is 17 amino acids. CDR3 region: CASSQDRGTRWANVLTF. Here the CDR3 DNA reads TGTGCCAGCAGCCAAGATAGAGGTACCCGCTGGGCCAACGTCCTGACTTTC.

This chain joins TRBV6-1 and TRBJ2-1, with 7 bases fitting TRBD2. Germline-derived CDR1 and CDR2 are MNHNS and SASEGT. This CDR3 comprises 15 residues. Trimming took 5 bases from V and 8 from J; bases not matched to a gene: 12. Here the CDR3 reads CASSRTRALVDEQFF. CDR3 sequence (DNA): TGTGCCAGCAGTAGGACTAGGGCGCTTGTAGATGAGCAGTTCTTC.

This chain joins TRBV19 and TRBJ2-7; 7 bases are shared with TRBD2. The CDR3 is 12 amino acids. CDR1 and CDR2 (germline): LNHDA, SQIVND (reference sequence). V shed 4 bases and J 3 bases; nucleotides not matched to a gene: 0. The CDR3 spells CASSRGGYEQYF. The DNA for the CDR3 is TGTGCCAGTAGTAGGGGGGGCTACGAGCAGTACTTC.

This chain links TRBV5-1 with TRBJ1-3, with D possibly matching TRBD1 (5 bases). Germline V CDR1 and CDR2: SGHRS, YFSETQ. V was pared by 1 base and J by 0 bases, with 8 bases between. This CDR3 has 15 residues. The CDR3 DNA sequence: TGCGCCAGCAGCTTGCGGGGGGGCTCTGGAAACACCATATATTTT. It specifies CASSLRGGSGNTIYF.

The rearrangement joins TRBV12-5 to TRBJ2-3, with 10 bases aligning to TRBD2. Germline CDR1 LGHNT, CDR2 FRNRAP. Trimming took 3 bases from V and 0 from J; bases not matched to a gene: 3. The CDR3 length is 16 residues. The CDR3 DNA follows: TGTGCTAGTGGTTTTATGACTAGCGGGAGCACAGATACGCAGTATTTT. It codes for CASGFMTSGSTDTQYF.

Note on this clone: The sample holds other DNA sequences that translate to the same CDR3. V usage is TRBV28 and J usage is TRBJ2-1, with 11 positions matching TRBD2. CDR1 MDHEN and CDR2 SYDVKM come from the germline V gene. With 5 bases clipped from V and 1 base from J, the junction kept 4 bases outside the gene matches. The CDR3 covers 16 residues. CDR3 in DNA: TGTGCCAGCAGTCGTACTAGCGGGAGTTCCTACAATGAGCAGTTCTTC. Translating gives CASSRTSGSSYNEQFF.

This clone was seen a single time. The rearrangement links TRBV21-1 to TRBJ2-2; whether TRBD1, the table's D call, matches the DNA was not checked. TRBV21-1 counts as a pseudogene. The CDR3 totals 14 residues. The CDR3 DNA reads TGTGCCAGCAGCCGGTGGGGCAACTCCGGGGAGCTGTTTTTT. It codes for CASSRWGNSGELFF.